This T cell receptor beta chain originates from a study of a mutant IDH1 vaccine in newly diagnosed glioma. Across the study: Vaccines began 4-6 weeks after radiotherapy alone, or with temozolomide cycles. Sex among treated patients split about 60% male, about 40% female; mean age was about 43 years.

Comments on this clone: Its cognate antigen is unknown.

Time point meaning: week 11, during vaccination. Each vaccine dose was 300 ug of mutant IDH1 20-mer peptide, with topical imiquimod. Only in-frame clones appear in the TCRdb table, and some are missing; sequencing was by immunoSEQ multiplex PCR. The table shows 35,000 or so clones, with roughly 80% occurring only once. The sample here was peripheral blood mononuclear cells (PBMCs), taken from a glioma patient whose treatment included an IDH1 peptide vaccine. The receptor was derived from a woman aged 25 to 45 with glioma. Some clones in this sample may be carry-over from other donors' samples.

CDR3 sequence (DNA): TGCAGCGGCATGACAGGGTTGGATGAGCAGTTCTTC. This encodes CSGMTGLDEQFF. The chain links TRBV29-1 to TRBJ2-1; 7 nucleotides match TRBD1. Germline V gives CDR1 SQVTM, CDR2 ANQGSEA. Trimming cost V 7 bases and J 8 bases; bases outside gene matches: 8. CDR3 length: 12 residues.